This T cell receptor beta chain derives from a study of T cell repertoires in cytomegalovirus infection. Study in general: CMV infection plus the matching HLA type was flagged by public TCR beta signatures.

As for this clonotype: What it binds is not known.

General observations from the study: Cumulative public TCR beta family frequency identified CMV carriers with the relevant HLA. HLA-C-restricted TCR beta clonotypes specific for CMV led the ex vivo response.

The CDR3 loop spans 16 amino acids. Germline-derived CDR1 and CDR2 are SGHAT and FQNNGV. V lost 4 bases to trimming and J lost 2 bases; unmatched junction nucleotides: 6. Each CDR3 protein gets one entry after TCRdb re-called the reads with MiXCR. The sample yields about 68,000 distinct CDR3 sequences, 20% to 25% seen once. V gene TRBV11-2 combines with J gene TRBJ2-2; TRBD2 matches at 8 bases. This TCR came from a human donor in good health (CMV status not recorded). Some clones in this sample may be carry-over from other donors' samples. Sequencing was performed on PBMCs, sequenced either directly or after in vitro stimulation (not recorded which). CDR3 amino acids: CASSSRAGGNTGELFF. The CDR3 DNA is TGTGCCAGCAGCTCACGGGCGGGAGGTAACACCGGGGAGCTGTTTTTT.